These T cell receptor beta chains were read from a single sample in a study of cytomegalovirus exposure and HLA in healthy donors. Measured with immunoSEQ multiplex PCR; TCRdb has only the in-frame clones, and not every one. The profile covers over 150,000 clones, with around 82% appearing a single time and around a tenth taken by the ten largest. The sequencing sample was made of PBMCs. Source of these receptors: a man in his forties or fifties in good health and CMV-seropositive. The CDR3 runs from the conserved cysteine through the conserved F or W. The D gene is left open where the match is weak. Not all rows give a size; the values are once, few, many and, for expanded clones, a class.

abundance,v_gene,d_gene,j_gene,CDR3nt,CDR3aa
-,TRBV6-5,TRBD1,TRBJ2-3,TGTGCCAGCAGTTCCCGGGACAGGGATTACACAGATACGCAGTATTTT,CASSSRDRDYTDTQYF
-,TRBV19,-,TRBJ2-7,TGTGCCAGTAGGAATAGCTTAGGCTACGAGCAGTACTTC,CASRNSLGYEQYF
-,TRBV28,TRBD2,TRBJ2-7,TGTGCCAGCAGCGCTCCGGGCGGGGGACCCTACGAGCAGTACTTC,CASSAPGGGPYEQYF
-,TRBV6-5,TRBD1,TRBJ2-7,TGTGCCAGCAGTTACTTTAACTACAGGGGATCAGAGCAGTACTTC,CASSYFNYRGSEQYF
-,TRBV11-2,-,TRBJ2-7,TGTGCCAGCAGCTTAGCTCCCGACAGCTCCTACGAGCAGTACTTC,CASSLAPDSSYEQYF
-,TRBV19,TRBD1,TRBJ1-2,TGTGCCAGTAGTGGGGACAGGGTTAACTATGGCTACACCTTC,CASSGDRVNYGYTF
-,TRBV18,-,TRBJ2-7,TGTGCCAGCTCAAAGGGGTTCTCCTACGAGCAGTACTTC,CASSKGFSYEQYF
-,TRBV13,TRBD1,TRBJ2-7,TGTGCCAGCAGCGTCGACAGGGGGCGGTACGAGCAGTACTTC,CASSVDRGRYEQYF
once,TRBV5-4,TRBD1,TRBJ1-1,TGTGCCAGCAGCTGGGGACAGGGAAACACTGAAGCTTTCTTT,CASSWGQGNTEAFF
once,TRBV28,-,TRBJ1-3,TGTGCCAGCAGTTTGTACGCGGGGCCCTCTGGAAACACCATATATTTT,CASSLYAGPSGNTIYF
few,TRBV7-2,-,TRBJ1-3,TGTGCCAGCAGCTTAACGGGGGGGCCCAGCTCTGGAAACACCATATATTTT,CASSLTGGPSSGNTIYF
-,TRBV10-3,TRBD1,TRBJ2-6,TGTGCCACCAACCGGGGCCAGGGGGCTCCCAATACTGGGGCCAACGTCCTGACTTTC,CATNRGQGAPNTGANVLTF
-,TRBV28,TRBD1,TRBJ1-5,TGTGCCAGCAGTTCCCCCAGAGCCCGGGACAGGGGTTCTCAGCCCCAGCATTTT,CASSSPRARDRGSQPQHF
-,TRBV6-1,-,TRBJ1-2,TGTGCCAGCAGTGATCTCGGGGATAGCTATGGCTACACCTTC,CASSDLGDSYGYTF
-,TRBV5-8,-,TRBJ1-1,TGTGCCAGCAGCTGGGACTCCAACACTGAAGCTTTCTTT,CASSWDSNTEAFF
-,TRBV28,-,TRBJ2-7,TGTGCCAGCTGTCTTACTTCCTTCTCCTACGAGCAGTACTTC,CASCLTSFSYEQYF
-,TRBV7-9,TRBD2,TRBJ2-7,TGTGCCAGCGGGGAGGGACCCTACGAGCAGTACTTC,CASGEGPYEQYF
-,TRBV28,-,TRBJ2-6,TGTGCCAGCAGGCCCGGGGGGGCCAACGTCCTGACTTTC,CASRPGGANVLTF
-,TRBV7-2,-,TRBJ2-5,TGTGCCAGCAGCTTAGCGACTCGGCAAGAGACCCAGTACTTC,CASSLATRQETQYF